This T cell receptor (beta chain) was observed in a study of T-cell reconstitution after alpha-beta-depleted transplantation in children. This clonotype was seen a few times. Its specificity is unknown. CDR3 length: 16 amino acids. Germline assignment: CDR1 SEHNR and CDR2 FQNEAQ (reference sequence). Trimming cost V 1 base and J 0 bases, with 13 bases left between them. For TCRbeta, the library was prepared with unique molecular identifiers. From the PCR reads, TCRdb called clonotypes with MiXCR, one entry per CDR3 protein. The table shows 900,000 or so distinct CDR3 sequences, with about 16% occurring only once. Study-level findings and limits: The authors attributed T-cell counts and diversity one year after transplant mostly to newly produced T cells. Expanded graft clones, several hundred of them, were reportedly the source of alpha-beta T cells about two months after transplant.

This specimen consisted of PBMCs, mostly from graft donor cells, obtained 360 days after TCRalphabeta/CD19-depleted stem cell transplant. This TCR came from a male patient younger than 18 who had a stem cell transplant for acute lymphoblastic leukemia, so the T cells may come from the graft donor. The chain couples TRBV7-9 to TRBJ2-7, with D perhaps matching TRBD2 (5 bases). CDR3 sequence reads: CASSLVAGFSSYEQYF. CDR3 nucleotide sequence: TGTGCCAGCAGCTTAGTCGCGGGCTTTAGCTCCTACGAGCAGTACTTC.